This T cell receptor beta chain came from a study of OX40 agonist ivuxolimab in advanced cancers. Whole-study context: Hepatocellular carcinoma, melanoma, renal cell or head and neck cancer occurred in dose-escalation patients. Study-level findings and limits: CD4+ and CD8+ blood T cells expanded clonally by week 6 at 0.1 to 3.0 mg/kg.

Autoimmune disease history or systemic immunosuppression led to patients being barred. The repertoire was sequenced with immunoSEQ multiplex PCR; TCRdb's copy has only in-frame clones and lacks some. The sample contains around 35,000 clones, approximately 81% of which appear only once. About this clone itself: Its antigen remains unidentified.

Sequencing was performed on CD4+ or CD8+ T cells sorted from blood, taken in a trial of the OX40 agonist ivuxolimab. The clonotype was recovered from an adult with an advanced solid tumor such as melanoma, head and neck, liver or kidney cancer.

In DNA form, the CDR3 reads TGTGCCAGCAGCCTCTACAAAATGGGCCCGGGACGGTCTGGAAACACCATATATTTT. Translating gives CASSLYKMGPGRSGNTIYF. V gene TRBV7-2 combines with J gene TRBJ1-3; tentative D call: TRBD1 (5 bases). The CDR3 length is 19 residues. CDR1 and CDR2 from the germline V gene are SGHTA and FQGNSA. V was pared by 5 bases and J by 1 base, with 24 bases between.